Below, 16 T cell receptor beta chains from the same sample are listed, as sequenced in a study of blood T cell repertoires in COVID-19 (dated by TCRdb to 2019 to 2021). Receptor amplification or capture employed the immunoSEQ multiplex PCR assay. In TCRdb, the immuneACCESS table is reduced to in-frame sequences with V and J assigned. These tables do not hold every clone; where another copy was compared, an unresolved V gene accounts for under half, and the others remain unexplained. The sample table records roughly 300,000 clones; 65% to 90% of these occur just once. The ten most abundant clones make up 13% of the sample. Sequenced sample: peripheral blood. These receptors were taken from a human donor in a cohort sampled during active COVID-19.

V usage is TRBV5-4 and J usage is TRBJ2-1; D is unresolved. V lost 4 bases, J lost 5 bases, and 16 bases lay in between. Per the germline V gene, CDR1 is SGHNT and CDR2 is YYREEE (reference sequence). This CDR3 comprises 15 residues. Written as DNA, the CDR3 is TGTGCCAGCAGCCCCCCGGGTTCTCCTAACAATGAGCAGTTCTTC. Translation gives CASSPPGSPNNEQFF.

The rearrangement links TRBV27 to TRBJ2-1; 8 bases are shared with TRBD1. The V segment lost 4 bases and the J segment 9 bases; nucleotides outside the gene matches: 14. Germline V gene lookup returns CDR1 MNHEY and CDR2 SMNVEV (reference sequence). The CDR3 loop spans 16 amino acids. The CDR3 region has the DNA TGTGCCAGCAGTTCGTCCCGGGTTTCCACAGGGGGTGAGCAGTTCTTC. Amino acids: CASSSSRVSTGGEQFF.

The rearrangement joins TRBV5-1 to TRBJ2-2; tentative D call: TRBD1 (6 bases). In germline, CDR1 is SGHRS, CDR2 YFSETQ. The ends were cut back, 4 bases at V and 2 bases at J, with 12 bases in the middle. The length of the CDR3 is 15 residues. The CDR3 nucleotides read TGCGCCAGCAGCCCCCGGACAGCCAACACCGGGGAGCTGTTTTTT. Translation gives CASSPRTANTGELFF.

The gene calls are TRBV5-6 and TRBJ1-5; D is undetermined. V was clipped by 1 base and J by 2 bases, with 19 bases between them. The CDR3 loop spans 18 amino acids. Germline V gives CDR1 SGHDT, CDR2 YYEEEE. The CDR3 loop is CASSLKYWGKGGNQPQHF. CDR3 nucleotide sequence: TGTGCCAGCAGCTTGAAATACTGGGGAAAGGGAGGCAATCAGCCCCAGCATTTT.

The genes are TRBV11-2 and TRBJ1-2; 11 bases map to TRBD1. Trimming at V came to 3 bases and at J to 5 bases, leaving 5 bases not matched to a gene. CDR3 size: 15 residues. Looked up from germline, CDR1 is SGHAT and CDR2 is FQNNGV. CDR3 residues: CASSLRTGGSYGYTF. The CDR3 DNA sequence: TGTGCCAGCAGCTTGAGGACAGGGGGCTCTTATGGCTACACCTTC. Together with reference TRBV11-2 and TRBJ1-2, the CDR3 gives the full variable domain: EAGVAQSPRYKIIEKRQSVAFWCNPISGHATLYWYQQILGQGPKLLIQFQNNGVVDDSQLPKDRFSAERLKGVDSTLKIQPAKLEDSAVYLCASSLRTGGSYGYTFGSGTRLTVV.

This chain links TRBV27 with TRBJ2-1; maybe TRBD1 (6 bases). Germline V CDR1 and CDR2: MNHEY, SMNVEV (reference sequence). This CDR3 has 14 amino acids. Trimming took 6 bases from V and 2 from J, leaving 11 bases between them. CDR3 nucleotide sequence: TGTGCCAGCAGGAAGGGACACCCCTACAATGAGCAGTTCTTC. Its protein product is CASRKGHPYNEQFF.

The chain employs TRBV5-8 and TRBJ2-5, with 7 bases lining up with TRBD1. CDR1 is SGHTS and CDR2 is YDEGEE in the germline V gene. V gave up 3 bases and J gave up 5 bases; unmatched junction bases: 10. CDR3 length: 15 amino acids. The CDR3 sequence is CASSSGTVDAETQYF. The CDR3 coding sequence is TGTGCCAGCAGCTCGGGGACAGTTGATGCCGAGACCCAGTACTTC.

The genes are TRBV13 and TRBJ2-7; 7 nucleotides align to TRBD1. Trimming cost V 0 bases and J 2 bases; bases outside gene matches: 1. CDR1 and CDR2 from the germline V gene are PRHDT and FYEKMQ (reference sequence). This CDR3 spans 14 amino acids. The CDR3 DNA follows: TGTGCCAGCAGCTTAGGCACAGGGGCCTACGAGCAGTACTTC. It specifies CASSLGTGAYEQYF.

With respect to this clone: This CDR3 fails to terminate in the conserved phenylalanine or tryptophan, so it likely reflects a read error. The DNA is left out, because the CDR3 cannot be placed on it with certainty; the CDR3 is given as TCRdb lists it. CDR3 sequence: CATLPGRLAGPCSL. This chain joins TRBV5-3 and TRBJ2-7; the table calls TRBD2, which could not be checked here. TRBV5-3 is reported as an ORF; its role is uncertain. The CDR3 spans 14 amino acids, including both terminal residues.

J is TRBJ2-2 and V is TRBV7-8; 9 bases map to TRBD2. The V and J ends lost 4 bases and 0 bases, in that order; junction bases with no gene match: 9. The germline V gene has CDR1 SGHVS and CDR2 FQNEAQ. The CDR3 runs 18 residues. This CDR3 is CASSSTLAGVTNTGELFF. In nucleotides, the CDR3 is TGTGCCAGCAGCTCCACGTTAGCGGGAGTTACGAACACCGGGGAGCTGTTTTTT.

The chain combines TRBV19 with TRBJ2-2; the D is unclear. Trimming left V 7 bases short and J 0 bases short, with 9 bases between. CDR1 is LNHDA and CDR2 is SQIVND in the germline V gene (reference sequence). This CDR3 is 14 amino acids long. DNA of the CDR3: TGTGCCAGTAAACTGTCTTCGAACACCGGGGAGCTGTTTTTT. It encodes CASKLSSNTGELFF.

The chain carries TRBV29-1 and TRBJ2-3, with D maybe TRBD1 (6 bases). Trimming pared 4 bases from V and 0 bases from J, leaving 11 bases between. This CDR3 region has 14 residues. CDR1 and CDR2 from the germline V gene are SQVTM and ANQGSEA. The CDR3 is CSVGGTSSTDTQYF. CDR3 nucleotide sequence: TGCAGCGTTGGGGGGACAAGTAGCACAGATACGCAGTATTTT.

The rearrangement joins TRBV4-1 to TRBJ2-1, with 7 bases that match TRBD2. The CDR3 is 19 amino acids. Unmatched junction bases numbered 15, after V lost 4 bases and J lost 0 bases. Germline lookup yields CDR1 MGHRA and CDR2 YSYEKL. CDR3 bases: TGCGCCAGCAGCCCCTTTCCAGCTACTAGCGCTAGCTCCTACAATGAGCAGTTCTTC. This gives the protein CASSPFPATSASSYNEQFF.

The J gene is TRBJ2-1, the V gene TRBV5-1, with TRBD1 as a possible D gene (6 bases). V was trimmed by 5 bases and J by 8 bases, leaving 17 bases between them. Germline CDR1 is SGHRS and CDR2 is YFSETQ. CDR3 length equals 14 residues. CDR3: CASRSGAIFDEQFF. DNA of the CDR3: TGCGCCAGCAGATCAGGGGCTATATTCGATGAGCAGTTCTTC.

The rearrangement joins TRBV5-6 to TRBJ2-6; 9 nucleotides line up with TRBD1. The germline V gene has CDR1 SGHDT and CDR2 YYEEEE. The V and J ends lost 8 bases and 2 bases, in that order; junction bases with no gene match: 5. This CDR3 comprises 15 residues. The CDR3: CASGTGRTGANVLTF. In DNA form, the CDR3 reads TGTGCCAGTGGGACAGGGAGAACTGGGGCCAACGTCCTGACTTTC.

This chain connects TRBV28 to TRBJ2-7, with 10 bases identical to TRBD1. The CDR3 length is 11 residues. CDR1 and CDR2 (germline): MDHEN, SYDVKM. V lost 8 bases and J lost 6; bases outside the gene matches: 1. The CDR3 loop reads CASRTGGEQYF. CDR3 sequence (DNA): TGTGCCAGCCGGACAGGGGGCGAGCAGTACTTC.